The TCR beta chain under discussion was sequenced for a study of T cell repertoires in cytomegalovirus infection. Turning to the study itself: Indications of both CMV infection and matching HLA type were provided by public TCR beta signatures.

Looked up from germline, CDR1 is SGHNT and CDR2 is YYREEE (reference sequence). V gave up 2 bases and J gave up 0 bases; unmatched junction bases: 1. The CDR3 has 16 residues. Study-wide findings and caveats: Adding up the frequency of public TCR beta families identified people who carried CMV plus the relevant HLA. HLA-C-restricted CMV clonotypes gave the most frequent clonotype in two of eight donors.

This clonotype was detected ten times or more. No antigen is known for it. TCRdb called the reads again in MiXCR, with one record for every CDR3 protein. Among approximately 550,000 distinct CDR3 sequences listed, approximately 16% were seen once. The source of this sequence is a human donor in good health (CMV status not recorded). Some clones in this sample may be carry-over from other donors' samples. The sample was CD8+ T cells from PBMCs. V and J are TRBV5-4 and TRBJ2-1, with 11 positions matching TRBD2. CDR3: CASSLGTSGSYNEQFF. In DNA form, the CDR3 reads TGTGCCAGCAGCTTAGGGACTAGCGGCTCCTACAATGAGCAGTTCTTC.